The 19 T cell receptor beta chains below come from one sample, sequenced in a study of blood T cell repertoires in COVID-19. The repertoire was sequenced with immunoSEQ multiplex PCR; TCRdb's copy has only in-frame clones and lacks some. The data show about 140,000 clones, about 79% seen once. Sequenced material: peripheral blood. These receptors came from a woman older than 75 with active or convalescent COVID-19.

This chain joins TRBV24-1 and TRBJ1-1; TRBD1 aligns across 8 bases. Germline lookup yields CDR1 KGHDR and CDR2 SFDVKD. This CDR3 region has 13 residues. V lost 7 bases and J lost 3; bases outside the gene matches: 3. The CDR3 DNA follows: TGTGCCACCAGAGGACAGGGAGACACTGAAGCTTTCTTT. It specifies CATRGQGDTEAFF.

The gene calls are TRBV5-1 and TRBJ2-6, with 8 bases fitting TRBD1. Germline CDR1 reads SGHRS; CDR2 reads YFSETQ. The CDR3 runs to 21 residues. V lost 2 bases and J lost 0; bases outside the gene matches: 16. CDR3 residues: CASSLSNEVVTGDSGANVLTF. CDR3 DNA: TGCGCCAGCAGCTTATCAAATGAAGTCGTGACAGGGGACTCTGGGGCCAACGTCCTGACTTTC. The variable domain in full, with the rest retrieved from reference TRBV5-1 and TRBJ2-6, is KAGVTQTPRYLIKTRGQQVTLSCSPISGHRSVSWYQQTPGQGLQFLFEYFSETQRNKGNFPGRFSGRQFSNSRSEMNVSTLELGDSALYLCASSLSNEVVTGDSGANVLTFGAGSRLTVL.

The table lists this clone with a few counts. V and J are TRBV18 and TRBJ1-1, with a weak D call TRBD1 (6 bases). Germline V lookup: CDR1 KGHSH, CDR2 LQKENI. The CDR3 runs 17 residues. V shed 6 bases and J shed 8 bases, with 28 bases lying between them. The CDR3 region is CASSRRFTTGYQPEAFF. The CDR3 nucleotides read TGTGCCAGCTCCCGGCGTTTTACAACAGGGTATCAGCCCGAAGCTTTCTTT. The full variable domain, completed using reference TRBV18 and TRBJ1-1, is NAGVMQNPRHLVRRRGQEARLRCSPMKGHSHVYWYRQLPEEGLKFMVYLQKENIIDESGMPKERFSAEFPKEGPSILRIQQVVRGDSAAYFCASSRRFTTGYQPEAFFGQGTRLTVV.

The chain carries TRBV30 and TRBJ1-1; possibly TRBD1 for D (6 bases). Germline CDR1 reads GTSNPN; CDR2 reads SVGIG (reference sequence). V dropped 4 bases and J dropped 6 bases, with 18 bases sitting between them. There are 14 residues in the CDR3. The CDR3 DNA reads TGTGCCTGGAAGGTTGACAGGCGGACAGCTGAAGCTTTCTTT. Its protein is CAWKVDRRTAEAFF.

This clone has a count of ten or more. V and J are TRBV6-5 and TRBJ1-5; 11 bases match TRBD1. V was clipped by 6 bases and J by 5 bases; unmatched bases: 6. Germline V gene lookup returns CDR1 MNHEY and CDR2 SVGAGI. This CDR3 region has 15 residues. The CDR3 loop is CASSWTGGFDQPQHF. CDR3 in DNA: TGTGCCAGCAGCTGGACAGGGGGCTTCGATCAGCCCCAGCATTTT.

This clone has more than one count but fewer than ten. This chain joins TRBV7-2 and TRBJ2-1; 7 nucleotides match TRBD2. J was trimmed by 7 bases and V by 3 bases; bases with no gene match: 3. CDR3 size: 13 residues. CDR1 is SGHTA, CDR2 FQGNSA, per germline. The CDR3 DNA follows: TGTGCCAGCAGCTTTCGGGACTATAATGAGCAGTTCTTC. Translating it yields CASSFRDYNEQFF.

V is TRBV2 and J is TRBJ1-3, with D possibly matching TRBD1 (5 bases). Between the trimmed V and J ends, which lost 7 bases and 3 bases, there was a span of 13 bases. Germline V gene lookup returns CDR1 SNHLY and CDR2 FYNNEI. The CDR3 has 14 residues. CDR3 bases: TGTGCCAGCACCGGACACGGTCGTGGAAACACCATATATTTT. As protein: CASTGHGRGNTIYF.

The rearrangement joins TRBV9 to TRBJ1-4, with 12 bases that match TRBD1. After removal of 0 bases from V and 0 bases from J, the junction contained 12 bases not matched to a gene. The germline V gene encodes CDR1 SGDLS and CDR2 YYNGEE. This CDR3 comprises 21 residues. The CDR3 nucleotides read TGTGCCAGCAGCGTAGGGTACTGGGACAGGGGGCAGATTGCAACTAATGAAAAACTGTTTTTT. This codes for CASSVGYWDRGQIATNEKLFF.

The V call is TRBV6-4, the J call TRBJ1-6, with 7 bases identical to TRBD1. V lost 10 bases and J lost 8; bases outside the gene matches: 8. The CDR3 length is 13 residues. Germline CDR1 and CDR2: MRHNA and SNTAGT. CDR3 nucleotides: TGTGCCACCAGACAGGGTTGGGATTCACCCCTCCACTTT. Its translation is CATRQGWDSPLHF.

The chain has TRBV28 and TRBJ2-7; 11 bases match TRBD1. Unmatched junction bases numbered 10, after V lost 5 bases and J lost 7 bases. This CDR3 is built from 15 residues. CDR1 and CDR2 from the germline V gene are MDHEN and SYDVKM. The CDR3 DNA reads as TGTGCCAGCAGTCCTCCGGGACAGGGGGGGGGTGAGCAGTACTTC. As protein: CASSPPGQGGGEQYF.

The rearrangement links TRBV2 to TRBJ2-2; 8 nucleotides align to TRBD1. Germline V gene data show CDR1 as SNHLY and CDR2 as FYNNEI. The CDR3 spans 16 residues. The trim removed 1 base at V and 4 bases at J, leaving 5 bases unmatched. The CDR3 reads CASSEVAQGGTGELFF. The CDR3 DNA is TGTGCCAGCAGTGAAGTGGCACAGGGGGGCACCGGGGAGCTGTTTTTT.

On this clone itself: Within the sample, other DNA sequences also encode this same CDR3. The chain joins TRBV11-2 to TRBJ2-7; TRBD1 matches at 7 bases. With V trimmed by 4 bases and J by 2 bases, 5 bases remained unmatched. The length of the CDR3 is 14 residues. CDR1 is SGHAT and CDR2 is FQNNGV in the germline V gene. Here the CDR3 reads CASSSRQGAYEQYF. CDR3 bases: TGTGCCAGCAGCTCCCGGCAGGGGGCCTACGAGCAGTACTTC.

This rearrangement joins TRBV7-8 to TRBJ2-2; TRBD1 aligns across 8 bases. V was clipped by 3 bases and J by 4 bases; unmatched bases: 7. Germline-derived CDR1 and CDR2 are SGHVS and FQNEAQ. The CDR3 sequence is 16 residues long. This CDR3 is CASSFGAGGTTGELFF. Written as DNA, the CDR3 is TGTGCCAGCAGCTTTGGGGCAGGGGGCACCACCGGGGAGCTGTTTTTT.

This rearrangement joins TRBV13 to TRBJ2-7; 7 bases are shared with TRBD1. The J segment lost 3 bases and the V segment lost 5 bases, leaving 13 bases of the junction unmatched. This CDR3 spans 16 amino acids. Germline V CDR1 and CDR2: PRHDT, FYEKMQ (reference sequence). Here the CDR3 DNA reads TGTGCCAGCAGCCGGACAGATCCGGGACAGAACTACGAGCAGTACTTC. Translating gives CASSRTDPGQNYEQYF.

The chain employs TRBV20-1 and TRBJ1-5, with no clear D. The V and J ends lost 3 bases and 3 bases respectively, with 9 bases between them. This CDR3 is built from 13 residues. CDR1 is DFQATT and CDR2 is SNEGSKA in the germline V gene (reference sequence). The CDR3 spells CSASSGFNQPQHF. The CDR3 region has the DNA TGCAGTGCTAGTTCGGGGTTCAATCAGCCCCAGCATTTT.

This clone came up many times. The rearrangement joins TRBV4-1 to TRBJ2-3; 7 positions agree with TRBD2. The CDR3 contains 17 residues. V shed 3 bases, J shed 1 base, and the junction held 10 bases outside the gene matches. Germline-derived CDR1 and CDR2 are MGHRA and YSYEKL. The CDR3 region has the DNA TGCGCCAGCAGCCAGTCCTCGGGGGGTCCCGGCACAGATACGCAGTATTTT. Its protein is CASSQSSGGPGTDTQYF.

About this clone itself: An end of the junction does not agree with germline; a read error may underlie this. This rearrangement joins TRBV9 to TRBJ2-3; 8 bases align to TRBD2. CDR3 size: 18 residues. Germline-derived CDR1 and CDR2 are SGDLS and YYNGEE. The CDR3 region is CASCVGRGAGASTDTQYF. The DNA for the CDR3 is TGTGCCAGCTGCGTAGGGCGGGGGGCCGGTGCTAGCACAGATACGCAGTATTTT.

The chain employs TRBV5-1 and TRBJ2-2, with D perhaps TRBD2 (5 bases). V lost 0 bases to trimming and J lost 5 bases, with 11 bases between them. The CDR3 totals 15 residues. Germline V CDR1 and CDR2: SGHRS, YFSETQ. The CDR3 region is CASSLVSRGTGELFF. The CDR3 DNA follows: TGCGCCAGCAGCTTGGTGAGTCGAGGGACCGGGGAGCTGTTTTTT.

Here the CDR3 reads CASSQEAPSGENSYNEQFF. In DNA, the CDR3 is TGTGCCAGCAGCCAAGAGGCCCCTTCGGGGGAGAACTCCTACAATGAGCAGTTCTTC. The chain links TRBV4-2 to TRBJ2-1; TRBD2 is a possible D gene (6 bases). The V gene lost 0 bases and the J gene lost 0 bases, with 18 bases spanning the gap. The CDR3 loop spans 19 amino acids. Germline CDR1 is LGHNA and CDR2 is YNFKEQ.